What follows are 21 T cell receptor beta chains derived from one specimen sequenced in a study of T cell responses to AZD1222 COVID-19 vaccine. Clones were read by immunoSEQ multiplex PCR, and TCRdb kept only the in-frame ones, dropping some. The sample yields about 140,000 clones, under 95% seen once. Specimen: peripheral blood, collected on day 0 of AZD1222 vaccination. Source of these receptors: an adult in good health.

This rearrangement joins TRBV28 to TRBJ1-4; D may be TRBD1 (5 bases). The length of the CDR3 is 15 residues. The germline gives CDR1 MDHEN, CDR2 SYDVKM. V was cut by 4 bases and J by 7 bases, with 16 bases left in between. For the CDR3, the DNA is TGTGCCAGCAGTTCCCGGCGGCGCGGGACTGAAAAACTGTTTTTT. This translates into CASSSRRRGTEKLFF.

In its sample, this clone was seen once. The chain has TRBV10-3 and TRBJ2-3, with TRBD2 as a possible D gene (5 bases). Germline assignment: CDR1 ENHRY and CDR2 SYGVKD. The CDR3 spans 11 residues. V was clipped by 11 bases and J by 6 bases, with 12 bases between them. CDR3: CALGKADTQYF. In DNA, the CDR3 is TGTGCCCTCGGGAAAGCGGATACGCAGTATTTT.

This clone was observed a few times. This CDR3 is CASSSMTVRNGYTF. In DNA form, the CDR3 reads TGTGCCAGCAGCTCCATGACAGTCCGGAACGGCTACACCTTC. The chain joins TRBV5-5 to TRBJ1-2, with a tentative D call TRBD1 (5 bases). The germline CDR1 and CDR2 sequences are SGHKS and YYEKEE (reference sequence). Deletions cut 3 bases from V and 8 bases from J, with 17 bases between. The CDR3 is made up of 14 amino acids. Full variable domain (rest looked up from reference TRBV5-5 and TRBJ1-2): DAGVTQSPTHLIKTRGQQVTLRCSPISGHKSVSWYQQVLGQGPQFIFQYYEKEERGRGNFPDRFSARQFPNYSSELNVNALLLGDSALYLCASSSMTVRNGYTFGSGTRLTVV.

The J gene is TRBJ1-1, the V gene TRBV7-9, with a possible D match to TRBD1 (5 bases). The CDR3 has 16 amino acids. V was pared by 4 bases and J by 0 bases, with 15 bases between. The germline CDR1 and CDR2 sequences are SEHNR and FQNEAQ (reference sequence). The CDR3 region has the DNA TGTGCCAGCAGCTACCCTAAAGACAGCATGAACACTGAAGCTTTCTTT. The encoded protein is CASSYPKDSMNTEAFF.

The chain couples TRBV5-1 to TRBJ1-2, with TRBD1 matching over 9 bases. J lost 8 bases, V lost 4 bases, and 3 bases had no gene match. The germline gives CDR1 SGHRS, CDR2 YFSETQ. This CDR3 comprises 12 residues. The DNA for the CDR3 is TGCGCCAGCAGCCGGACAGGGGAAGGCTACACCTTC. Translated, it gives CASSRTGEGYTF.

This chain links TRBV10-3 with TRBJ1-1; no clear D. The V gene lost 3 bases and the J gene lost 4 bases, with 6 bases spanning the gap. The CDR3 has 12 amino acids. Germline assignment: CDR1 ENHRY and CDR2 SYGVKD. This chain's CDR3 is CAISDWATEAFF. DNA for the CDR3: TGTGCCATCAGTGACTGGGCCACTGAAGCTTTCTTT.

The CDR3 loop reads CASSHSQGAETQYF. In DNA form, the CDR3 reads TGCGCCAGCAGCCATAGTCAGGGCGCGGAGACCCAGTACTTC. This chain joins TRBV5-1 and TRBJ2-5, with D perhaps TRBD1 (5 bases). From germline, CDR1 is SGHRS and CDR2 YFSETQ. V was shortened by 4 bases and J by 5 bases, with 15 bases between the two germline ends. The CDR3 is 14 residues long.

CDR3 DNA: TGCGCCAGCAGCTCTGGACAGGGGGACGGAGAGCAGTACTTC. Its translation: CASSSGQGDGEQYF. The genes are TRBV5-1 and TRBJ2-7, with TRBD1 matching 10 bases. The CDR3 sequence is 14 residues long. Germline CDR1 and CDR2: SGHRS and YFSETQ. Trimming took 3 bases from V and 7 from J; bases not matched to a gene: 7.

The V call is TRBV7-2, the J call TRBJ1-2, with D perhaps TRBD1 (5 bases). The CDR3 length is 13 residues. The V end was cut by 4 bases, the J end by 7 bases, with 13 bases between. Germline V gene lookup returns CDR1 SGHTA and CDR2 FQGNSA. The chain's CDR3 is CASSWQGFRGYTF. For the CDR3, the DNA is TGTGCCAGCAGCTGGCAGGGTTTTCGTGGCTACACCTTC.

The chain employs TRBV6-1 and TRBJ1-1, with TRBD1 as a possible D gene (5 bases). Per the germline V gene, CDR1 is MNHNS and CDR2 is SASEGT. The CDR3 length is 15 residues. Trimming shortened V by 2 bases and J by 1 base, and 11 bases separated the two germline ends. The CDR3 region has the DNA TGTGCCAGCAGTGAAAGACCGGGACCGAACACTGAAGCTTTCTTT. Translated, it gives CASSERPGPNTEAFF.

In DNA form, the CDR3 reads TGTGCCAGTAGTATCGGGGCAGTCCTCCTAAATTCACCCCTCCACTTT. Its translation: CASSIGAVLLNSPLHF. This chain links TRBV19 with TRBJ1-6, with a tentative D call TRBD1 (5 bases). Trimming took 3 bases from V and 7 from J, leaving 16 bases between them. Germline V gives CDR1 LNHDA, CDR2 SQIVND (reference sequence). The CDR3 totals 16 residues.

This chain uses TRBV11-3 with TRBJ1-2, with 9 bases identical to TRBD1. CDR3 length equals 13 residues. The V gene end was trimmed by 3 bases and the J gene end by 6 bases; junction bases not matched to a gene: 2. CDR1 SGHNT and CDR2 YENEEA come from the germline V gene. The CDR3 coding sequence is TGTGCCAGCAGCTTGGGACAGGGAAATGGCTACACCTTC. Translated: CASSLGQGNGYTF.

The chain combines TRBV5-3 with TRBJ2-2; no firm D call. TRBV5-3 is annotated as an ORF whose role is uncertain. The ends were cut back, 0 bases at V and 6 bases at J, with 3 bases in the middle. This CDR3 is 12 amino acids long. The DNA of the CDR3 is TGTGCCAGAAGCTTGGAAGCCGGGGAGCTGTTTTTT. It translates to CARSLEAGELFF.

This clone was seen just once. The V call is TRBV10-3, the J call TRBJ2-5; tentative D call: TRBD2 (5 bases). In germline, CDR1 is ENHRY, CDR2 SYGVKD. V was shortened by 8 bases and J by 5 bases, with 12 bases between the two germline ends. The CDR3 spans 12 residues. CDR3 sequence reads: CAIGGPTETQYF. The CDR3 nucleotides are TGTGCCATCGGAGGTCCGACGGAGACCCAGTACTTC.

The chain combines TRBV7-2 with TRBJ1-5; 7 bases are shared with TRBD1. Germline V CDR1 and CDR2: SGHTA, FQGNSA. J gave up 6 bases and V 1 base, and 9 bases lay outside the gene matches. The CDR3 sequence is 16 residues long. CDR3 loop: CASSLDRGPVGQPQHF. The DNA of the CDR3 is TGTGCCAGCAGCTTAGATAGGGGGCCGGTGGGTCAGCCCCAGCATTTT.

The J gene is TRBJ2-5, the V gene TRBV7-9; 10 nucleotides agree with TRBD2. Germline CDR1 is SEHNR and CDR2 is FQNEAQ (reference sequence). The V and J ends lost 5 bases and 5 bases, in that order; junction bases with no gene match: 8. The CDR3 is made up of 15 amino acids. CDR3 in DNA: TGTGCCAGCAGCCTGACTAGCGGGTGGTCGGAGACCCAGTACTTC. Protein sequence: CASSLTSGWSETQYF.

The chain combines TRBV19 with TRBJ2-2; D perhaps matches TRBD2 (6 bases). This CDR3 is 16 amino acids long. CDR1 is LNHDA and CDR2 is SQIVND in the germline V gene (reference sequence). The V end was cut by 3 bases, the J end by 3 bases, with 14 bases between. DNA for the CDR3: TGTGCCAGTAGTATGGGGTCAGGGAGGTACACCGGGGAGCTGTTTTTT. Its protein product is CASSMGSGRYTGELFF.

The chain has TRBV9 and TRBJ1-3; 8 bases match TRBD1. The trim removed 4 bases at V and 1 base at J, leaving 4 bases unmatched. The CDR3 length is 15 residues. Germline-derived CDR1 and CDR2 are SGDLS and YYNGEE. The CDR3 bases are TGTGCCAGCAGCCAGACAGGGGCATCTGGAAACACCATATATTTT. Its protein is CASSQTGASGNTIYF.

J is TRBJ2-3 and V is TRBV11-2; no clear D. This CDR3 is built from 12 residues. V was trimmed by 6 bases and J by 11 bases, leaving 15 bases between them. CDR1 and CDR2 from the germline V gene are SGHAT and FQNNGV. The CDR3 DNA follows: TGTGCCAGCAGGTTTTCCGGACCCAAGCAGTATTTT. This translates into CASRFSGPKQYF.

This clone appeared a single time. This chain links TRBV11-3 with TRBJ2-3; no definite D call. In germline, CDR1 is SGHNT, CDR2 YENEEA. The CDR3 spans 13 residues. V was clipped by 2 bases and J by 0 bases, with 3 bases between them. CDR3 coding DNA: TGTGCCAGCAGCTTATCCAGCACAGATACGCAGTATTTT. It translates to CASSLSSTDTQYF.

The chain uses TRBV28 and TRBJ2-5; D might be TRBD1 (5 bases). The CDR3 spans 14 residues. Germline assignment: CDR1 MDHEN and CDR2 SYDVKM. Trimming cost V 6 bases and J 2 bases, with 13 bases left between them. DNA for the CDR3: TGTGCCAGCAGCCTACAAGGGGCTCAAGAGACCCAGTACTTC. As protein: CASSLQGAQETQYF.